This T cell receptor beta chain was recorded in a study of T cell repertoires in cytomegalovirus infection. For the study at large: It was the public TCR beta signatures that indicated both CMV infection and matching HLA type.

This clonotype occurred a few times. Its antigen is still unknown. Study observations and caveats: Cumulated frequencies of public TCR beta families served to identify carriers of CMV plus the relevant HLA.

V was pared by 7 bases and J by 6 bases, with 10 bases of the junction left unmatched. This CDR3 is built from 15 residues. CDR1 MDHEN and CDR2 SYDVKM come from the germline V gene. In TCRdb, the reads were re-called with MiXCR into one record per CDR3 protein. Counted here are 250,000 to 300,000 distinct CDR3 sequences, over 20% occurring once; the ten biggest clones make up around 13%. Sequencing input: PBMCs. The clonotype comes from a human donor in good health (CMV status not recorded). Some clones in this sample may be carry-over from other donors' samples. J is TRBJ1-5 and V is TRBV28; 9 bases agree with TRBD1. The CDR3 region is CASKLQGALGQPQHF. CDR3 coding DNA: TGTGCCAGCAAACTACAGGGGGCGCTAGGTCAGCCCCAGCATTTT. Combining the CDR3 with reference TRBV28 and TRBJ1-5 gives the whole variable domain DVKVTQSSRYLVKRTGEKVFLECVQDMDHENMFWYRQDPGLGLRLIYFSYDVKMKEKGDIPEGYSVSREKKERFSLILESASTNQTSMYLCASKLQGALGQPQHFGDGTRLSIL.